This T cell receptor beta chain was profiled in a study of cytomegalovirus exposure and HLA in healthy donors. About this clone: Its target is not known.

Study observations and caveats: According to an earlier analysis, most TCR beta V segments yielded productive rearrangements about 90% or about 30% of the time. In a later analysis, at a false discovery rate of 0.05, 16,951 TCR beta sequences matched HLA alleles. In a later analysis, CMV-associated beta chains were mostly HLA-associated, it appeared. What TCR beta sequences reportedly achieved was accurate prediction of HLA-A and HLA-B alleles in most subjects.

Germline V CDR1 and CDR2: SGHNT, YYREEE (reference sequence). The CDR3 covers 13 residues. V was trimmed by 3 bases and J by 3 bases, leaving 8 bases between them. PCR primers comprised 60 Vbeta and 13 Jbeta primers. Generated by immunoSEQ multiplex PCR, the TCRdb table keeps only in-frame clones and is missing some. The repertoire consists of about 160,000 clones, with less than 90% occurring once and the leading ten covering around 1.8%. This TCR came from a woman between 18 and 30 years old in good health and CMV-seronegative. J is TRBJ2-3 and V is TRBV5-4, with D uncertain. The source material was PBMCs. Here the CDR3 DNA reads TGTGCCAGCAGCTCTCAGGTAACAGATACGCAGTATTTT. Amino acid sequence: CASSSQVTDTQYF.